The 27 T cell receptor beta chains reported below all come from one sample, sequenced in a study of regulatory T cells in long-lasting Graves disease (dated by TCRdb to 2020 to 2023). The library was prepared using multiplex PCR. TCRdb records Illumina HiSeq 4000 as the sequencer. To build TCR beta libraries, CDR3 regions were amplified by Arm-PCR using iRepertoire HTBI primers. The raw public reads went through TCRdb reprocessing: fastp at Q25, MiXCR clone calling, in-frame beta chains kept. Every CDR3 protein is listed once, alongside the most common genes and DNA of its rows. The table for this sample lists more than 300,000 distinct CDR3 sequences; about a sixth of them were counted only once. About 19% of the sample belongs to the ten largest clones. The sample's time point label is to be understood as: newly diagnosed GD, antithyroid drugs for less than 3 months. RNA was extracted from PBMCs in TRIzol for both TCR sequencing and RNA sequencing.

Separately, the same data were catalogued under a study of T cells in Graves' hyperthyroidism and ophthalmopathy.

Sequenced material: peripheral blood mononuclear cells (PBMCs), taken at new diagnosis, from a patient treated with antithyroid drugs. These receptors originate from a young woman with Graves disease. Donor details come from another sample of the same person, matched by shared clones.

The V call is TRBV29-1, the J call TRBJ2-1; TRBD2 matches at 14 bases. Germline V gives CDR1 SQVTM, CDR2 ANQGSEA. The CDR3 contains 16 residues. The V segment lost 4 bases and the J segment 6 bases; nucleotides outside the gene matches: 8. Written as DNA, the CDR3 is TGCAGCGTTGGGGGGACTAGCGGGAGAAGCGGCAATGAGCAGTTCTTC. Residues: CSVGGTSGRSGNEQFF.

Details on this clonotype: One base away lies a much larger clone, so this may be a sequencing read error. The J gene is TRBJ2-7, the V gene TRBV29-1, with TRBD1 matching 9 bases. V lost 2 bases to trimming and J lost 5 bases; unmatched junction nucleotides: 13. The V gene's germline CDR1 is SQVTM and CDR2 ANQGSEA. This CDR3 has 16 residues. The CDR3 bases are TGCAGCGTTGAATCGGAGGAGGGACAGGGTCGAAACGAGCAGTACTTC. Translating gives CSVESEEGQGRNEQYF.

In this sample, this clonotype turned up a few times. Written as DNA, the CDR3 is TGTGCCAGCTCACCGAGGACTAGCGGGAGCCGTGGCACCGGGGAGCTGTTTTTT. Translation gives CASSPRTSGSRGTGELFF. V is TRBV18 and J is TRBJ2-2; TRBD2 matches 13 bases. J gave up 4 bases and V 3 bases, and 8 bases lay outside the gene matches. In germline, CDR1 is KGHSH, CDR2 LQKENI. The CDR3 runs 18 residues. Full variable domain (missing parts from reference TRBV18 and TRBJ2-2): NAGVMQNPRHLVRRRGQEARLRCSPMKGHSHVYWYRQLPEEGLKFMVYLQKENIIDESGMPKERFSAEFPKEGPSILRIQQVVRGDSAAYFCASSPRTSGSRGTGELFFGEGSRLTVL.

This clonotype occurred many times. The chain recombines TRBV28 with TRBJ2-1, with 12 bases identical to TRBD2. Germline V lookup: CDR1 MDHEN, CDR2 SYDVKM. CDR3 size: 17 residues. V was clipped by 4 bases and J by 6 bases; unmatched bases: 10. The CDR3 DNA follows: TGTGCCAGCAGTTCCTTGTCTGGGACTAGCGGGTCCAATGAGCAGTTCTTC. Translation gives CASSSLSGTSGSNEQFF.

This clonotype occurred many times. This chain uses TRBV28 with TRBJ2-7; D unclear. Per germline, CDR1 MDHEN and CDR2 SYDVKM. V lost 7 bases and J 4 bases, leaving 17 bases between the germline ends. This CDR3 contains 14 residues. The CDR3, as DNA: TGTGCCAGCACTAGGGCCGTGACTCTTTACGAGCAGTACTTC. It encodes CASTRAVTLYEQYF.

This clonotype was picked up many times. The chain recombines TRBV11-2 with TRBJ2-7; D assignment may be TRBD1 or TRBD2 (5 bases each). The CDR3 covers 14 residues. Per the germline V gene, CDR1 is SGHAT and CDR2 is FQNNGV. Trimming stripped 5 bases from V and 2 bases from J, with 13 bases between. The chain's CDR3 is CASSLRDGAYEQYF. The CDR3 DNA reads TGTGCCAGCAGCCTCCGGGACGGAGCCTACGAGCAGTACTTC. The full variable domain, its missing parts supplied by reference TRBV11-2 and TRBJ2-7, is EAGVAQSPRYKIIEKRQSVAFWCNPISGHATLYWYQQILGQGPKLLIQFQNNGVVDDSQLPKDRFSAERLKGVDSTLKIQPAKLEDSAVYLCASSLRDGAYEQYFGPGTRLTVT.

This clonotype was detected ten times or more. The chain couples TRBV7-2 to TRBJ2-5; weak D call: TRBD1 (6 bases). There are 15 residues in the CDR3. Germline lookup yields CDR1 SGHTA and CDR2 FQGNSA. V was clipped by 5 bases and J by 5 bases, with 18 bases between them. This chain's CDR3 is CASSANVQGWETQYF. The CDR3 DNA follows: TGTGCCAGCAGCGCAAACGTACAGGGTTGGGAGACCCAGTACTTC.

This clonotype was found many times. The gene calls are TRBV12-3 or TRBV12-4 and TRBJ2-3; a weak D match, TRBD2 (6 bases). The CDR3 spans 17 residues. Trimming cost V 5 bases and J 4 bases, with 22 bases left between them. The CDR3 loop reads CASSPAGSGGKADTQYF. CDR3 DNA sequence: TGTGCCAGCAGTCCCGCCGGGAGCGGAGGGAAAGCAGATACGCAGTATTTT.

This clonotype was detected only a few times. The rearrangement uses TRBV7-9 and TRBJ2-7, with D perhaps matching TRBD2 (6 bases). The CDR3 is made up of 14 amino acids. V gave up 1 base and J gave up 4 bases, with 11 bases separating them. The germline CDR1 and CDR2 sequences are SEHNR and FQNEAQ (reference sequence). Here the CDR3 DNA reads TGTGCCAGCAGCTTAGACGGGGGAAAGTACGAGCAGTACTTC. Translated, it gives CASSLDGGKYEQYF.

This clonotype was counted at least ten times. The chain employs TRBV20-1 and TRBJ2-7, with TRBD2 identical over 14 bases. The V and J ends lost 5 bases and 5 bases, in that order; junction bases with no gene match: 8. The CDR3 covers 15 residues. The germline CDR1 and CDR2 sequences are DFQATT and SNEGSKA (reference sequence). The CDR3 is CSAVQTSGRAHEQYF. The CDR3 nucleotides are TGCAGTGCTGTCCAGACTAGCGGGAGGGCCCACGAGCAGTACTTC.

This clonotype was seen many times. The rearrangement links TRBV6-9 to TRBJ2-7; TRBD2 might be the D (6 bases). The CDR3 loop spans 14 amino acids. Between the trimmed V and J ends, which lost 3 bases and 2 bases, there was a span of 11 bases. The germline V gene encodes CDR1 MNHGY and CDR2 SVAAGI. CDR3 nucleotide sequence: TGTGCCAGCAGTTACGGCGGAGGGCCCTACGAGCAGTACTTC. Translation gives CASSYGGGPYEQYF.

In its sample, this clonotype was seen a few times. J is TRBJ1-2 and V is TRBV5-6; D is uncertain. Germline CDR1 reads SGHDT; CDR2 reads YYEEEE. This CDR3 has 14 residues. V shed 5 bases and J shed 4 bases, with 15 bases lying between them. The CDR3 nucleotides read TGTGCCAGCAGTTCCCCCGGGGTAGGCTATGGCTACACCTTC. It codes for CASSSPGVGYGYTF.

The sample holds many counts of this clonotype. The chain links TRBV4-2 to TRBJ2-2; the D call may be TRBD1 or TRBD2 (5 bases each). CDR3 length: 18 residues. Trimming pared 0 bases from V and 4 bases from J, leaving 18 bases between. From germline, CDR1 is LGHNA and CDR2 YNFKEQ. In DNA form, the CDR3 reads TGTGCCAGCAGCCAAGAATGGTCGGGCAGGGCGGGCACCGGGGAGCTGTTTTTT. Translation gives CASSQEWSGRAGTGELFF.

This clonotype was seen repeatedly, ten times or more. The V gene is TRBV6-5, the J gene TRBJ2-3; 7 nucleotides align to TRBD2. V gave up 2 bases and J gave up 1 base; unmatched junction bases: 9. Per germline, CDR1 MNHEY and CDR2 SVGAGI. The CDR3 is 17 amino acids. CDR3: CASSYPLSGGGTDTQYF. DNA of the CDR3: TGTGCCAGCAGTTACCCTCTCTCGGGGGGAGGCACAGATACGCAGTATTTT.

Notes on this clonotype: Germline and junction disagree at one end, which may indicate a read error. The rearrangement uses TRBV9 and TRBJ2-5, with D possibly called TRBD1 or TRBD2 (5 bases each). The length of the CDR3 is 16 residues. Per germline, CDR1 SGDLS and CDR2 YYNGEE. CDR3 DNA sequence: TGTGCCAGCGGCGTAGGGGCAGCGGCAGGAGTCAATGAGCAGTACTTC. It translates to CASGVGAAAGVNEQYF.

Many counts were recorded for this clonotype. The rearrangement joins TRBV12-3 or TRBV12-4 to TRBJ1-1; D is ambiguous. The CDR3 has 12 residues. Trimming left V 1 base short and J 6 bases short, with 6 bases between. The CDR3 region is CASSLVQPEAFF. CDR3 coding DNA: TGTGCCAGCAGTTTAGTCCAGCCTGAAGCTTTCTTT.

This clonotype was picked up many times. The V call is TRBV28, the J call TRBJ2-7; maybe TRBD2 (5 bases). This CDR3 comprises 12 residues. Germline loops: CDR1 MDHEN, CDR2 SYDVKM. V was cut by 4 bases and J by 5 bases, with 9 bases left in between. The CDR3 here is CASSSTGNEQYF. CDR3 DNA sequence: TGTGCCAGCAGTTCCACGGGGAACGAGCAGTACTTC.

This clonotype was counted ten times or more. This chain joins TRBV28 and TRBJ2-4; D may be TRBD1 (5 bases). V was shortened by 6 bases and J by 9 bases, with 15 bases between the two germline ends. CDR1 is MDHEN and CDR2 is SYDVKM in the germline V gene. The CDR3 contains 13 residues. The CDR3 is CASRQGLVGIQYF. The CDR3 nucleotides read TGTGCCAGCAGGCAGGGCCTGGTCGGCATTCAGTACTTC.

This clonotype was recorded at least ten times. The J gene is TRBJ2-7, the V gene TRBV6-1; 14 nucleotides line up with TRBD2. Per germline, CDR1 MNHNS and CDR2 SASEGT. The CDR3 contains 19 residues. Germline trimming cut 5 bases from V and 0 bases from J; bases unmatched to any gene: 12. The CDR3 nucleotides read TGTGCCAGCAGTCACCCCCGGACTAGCGGGAGGCAGAGCTCCTACGAGCAGTACTTC. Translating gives CASSHPRTSGRQSSYEQYF.

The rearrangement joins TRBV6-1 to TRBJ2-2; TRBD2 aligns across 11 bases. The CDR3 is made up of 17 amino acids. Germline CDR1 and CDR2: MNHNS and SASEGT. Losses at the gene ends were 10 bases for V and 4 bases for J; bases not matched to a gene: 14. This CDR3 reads CANSKGVAGGGTGELFF. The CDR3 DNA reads TGTGCCAACTCGAAGGGGGTAGCGGGGGGGGGCACCGGGGAGCTGTTTTTT.

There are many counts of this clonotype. The CDR3 DNA sequence: TGTGCCAGCAGCGTCGGACAGGGGAGTAACAGCGAGCAGTACTTC. Translation: CASSVGQGSNSEQYF. V usage is TRBV2 and J usage is TRBJ2-7; 9 bases are a match to TRBD1. The CDR3 covers 15 residues. Germline CDR1 is SNHLY and CDR2 is FYNNEI. The ends lost 6 bases at V and 6 bases at J; junction bases unmatched: 12.

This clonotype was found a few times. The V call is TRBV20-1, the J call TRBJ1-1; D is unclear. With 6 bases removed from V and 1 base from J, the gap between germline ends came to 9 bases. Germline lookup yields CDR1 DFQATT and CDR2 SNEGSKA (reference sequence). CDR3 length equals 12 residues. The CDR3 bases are TGCAGTGCCGACCCAACGAACACTGAAGCTTTCTTT. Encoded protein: CSADPTNTEAFF.

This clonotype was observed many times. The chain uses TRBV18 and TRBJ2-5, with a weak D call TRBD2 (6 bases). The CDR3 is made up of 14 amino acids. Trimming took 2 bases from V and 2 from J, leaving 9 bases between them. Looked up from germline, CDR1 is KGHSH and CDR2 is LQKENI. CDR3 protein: CASSPNGGQETQYF. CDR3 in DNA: TGTGCCAGCTCACCAAATGGGGGGCAAGAGACCCAGTACTTC.

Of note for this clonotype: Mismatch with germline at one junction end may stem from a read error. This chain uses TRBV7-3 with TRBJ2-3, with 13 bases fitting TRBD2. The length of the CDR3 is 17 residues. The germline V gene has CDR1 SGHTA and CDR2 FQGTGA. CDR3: CASSPRSGLAGADTQYF. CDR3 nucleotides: TGTGCCAGCAGCCCTAGAAGCGGACTAGCGGGAGCAGATACACAGTATTTT.

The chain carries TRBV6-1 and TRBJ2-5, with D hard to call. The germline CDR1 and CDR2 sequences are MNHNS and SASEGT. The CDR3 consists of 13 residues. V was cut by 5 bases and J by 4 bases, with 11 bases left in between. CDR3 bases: TGTGCCAGCAGTACTTTAACGGGAGAGACCCAGTACTTC. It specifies CASSTLTGETQYF.

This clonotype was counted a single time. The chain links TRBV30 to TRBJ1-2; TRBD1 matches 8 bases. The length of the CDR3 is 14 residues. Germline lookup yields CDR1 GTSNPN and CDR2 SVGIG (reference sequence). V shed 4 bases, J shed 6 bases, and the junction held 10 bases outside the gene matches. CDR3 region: CAWTATGGLNGYTF. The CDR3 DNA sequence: TGTGCCTGGACCGCCACAGGGGGTCTAAATGGCTACACCTTC.

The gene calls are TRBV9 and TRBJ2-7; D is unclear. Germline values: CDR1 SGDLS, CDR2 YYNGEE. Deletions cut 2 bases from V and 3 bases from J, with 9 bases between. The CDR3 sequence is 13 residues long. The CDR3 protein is CASSVEPRYEQYF. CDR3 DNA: TGTGCCAGCAGCGTGGAGCCCCGCTACGAGCAGTACTTC.